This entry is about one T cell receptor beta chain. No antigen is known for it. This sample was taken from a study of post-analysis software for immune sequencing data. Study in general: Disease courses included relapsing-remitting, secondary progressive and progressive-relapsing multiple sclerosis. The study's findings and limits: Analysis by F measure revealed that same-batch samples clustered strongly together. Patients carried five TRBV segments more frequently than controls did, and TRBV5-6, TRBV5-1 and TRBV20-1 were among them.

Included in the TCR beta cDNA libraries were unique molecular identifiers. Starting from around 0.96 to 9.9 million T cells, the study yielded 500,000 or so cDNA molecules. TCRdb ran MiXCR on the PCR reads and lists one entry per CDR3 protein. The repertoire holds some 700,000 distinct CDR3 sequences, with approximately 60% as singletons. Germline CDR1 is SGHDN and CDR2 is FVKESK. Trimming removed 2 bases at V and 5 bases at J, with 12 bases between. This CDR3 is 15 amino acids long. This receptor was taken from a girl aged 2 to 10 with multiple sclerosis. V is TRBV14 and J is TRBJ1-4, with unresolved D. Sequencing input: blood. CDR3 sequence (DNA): TGTGCCAGCAGCCAACGGTCGGTTGGAAATGAAAAACTGTTTTTT. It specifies CASSQRSVGNEKLFF.